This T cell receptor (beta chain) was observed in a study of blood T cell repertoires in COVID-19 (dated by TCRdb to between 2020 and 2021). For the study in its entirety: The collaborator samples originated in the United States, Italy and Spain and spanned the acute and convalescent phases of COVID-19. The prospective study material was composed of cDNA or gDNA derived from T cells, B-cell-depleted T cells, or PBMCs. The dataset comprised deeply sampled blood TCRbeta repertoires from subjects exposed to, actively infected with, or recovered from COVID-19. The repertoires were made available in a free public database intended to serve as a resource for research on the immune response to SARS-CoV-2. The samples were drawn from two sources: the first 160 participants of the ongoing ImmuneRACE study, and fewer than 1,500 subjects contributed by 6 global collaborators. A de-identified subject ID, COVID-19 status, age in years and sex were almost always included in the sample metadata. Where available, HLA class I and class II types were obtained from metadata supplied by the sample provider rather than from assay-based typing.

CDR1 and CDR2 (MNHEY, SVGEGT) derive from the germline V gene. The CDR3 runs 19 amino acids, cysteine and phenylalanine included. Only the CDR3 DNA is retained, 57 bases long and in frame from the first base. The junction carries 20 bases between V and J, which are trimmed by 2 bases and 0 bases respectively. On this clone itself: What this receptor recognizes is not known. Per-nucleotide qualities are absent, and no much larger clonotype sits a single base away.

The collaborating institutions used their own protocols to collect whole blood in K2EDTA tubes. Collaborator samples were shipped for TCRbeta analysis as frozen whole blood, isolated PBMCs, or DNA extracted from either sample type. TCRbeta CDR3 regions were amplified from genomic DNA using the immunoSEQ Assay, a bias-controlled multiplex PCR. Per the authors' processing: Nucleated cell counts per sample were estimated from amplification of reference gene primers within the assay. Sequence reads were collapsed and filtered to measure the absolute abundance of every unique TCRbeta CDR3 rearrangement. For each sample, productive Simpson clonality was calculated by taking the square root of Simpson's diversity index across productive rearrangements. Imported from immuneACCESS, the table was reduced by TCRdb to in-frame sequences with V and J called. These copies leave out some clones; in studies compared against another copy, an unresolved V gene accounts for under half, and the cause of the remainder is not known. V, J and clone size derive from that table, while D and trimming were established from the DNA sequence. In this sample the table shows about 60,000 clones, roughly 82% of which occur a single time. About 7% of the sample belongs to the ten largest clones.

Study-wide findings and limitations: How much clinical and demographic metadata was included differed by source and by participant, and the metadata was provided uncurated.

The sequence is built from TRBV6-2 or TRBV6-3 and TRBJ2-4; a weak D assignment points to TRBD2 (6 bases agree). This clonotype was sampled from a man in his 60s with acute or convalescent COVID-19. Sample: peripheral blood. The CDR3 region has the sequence CASSYGLLAPFLAKNIQYF. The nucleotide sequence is TGTGCCAGCAGTTACGGTCTTCTAGCGCCCTTCCTAGCCAAAAACATTCAGTACTTC.